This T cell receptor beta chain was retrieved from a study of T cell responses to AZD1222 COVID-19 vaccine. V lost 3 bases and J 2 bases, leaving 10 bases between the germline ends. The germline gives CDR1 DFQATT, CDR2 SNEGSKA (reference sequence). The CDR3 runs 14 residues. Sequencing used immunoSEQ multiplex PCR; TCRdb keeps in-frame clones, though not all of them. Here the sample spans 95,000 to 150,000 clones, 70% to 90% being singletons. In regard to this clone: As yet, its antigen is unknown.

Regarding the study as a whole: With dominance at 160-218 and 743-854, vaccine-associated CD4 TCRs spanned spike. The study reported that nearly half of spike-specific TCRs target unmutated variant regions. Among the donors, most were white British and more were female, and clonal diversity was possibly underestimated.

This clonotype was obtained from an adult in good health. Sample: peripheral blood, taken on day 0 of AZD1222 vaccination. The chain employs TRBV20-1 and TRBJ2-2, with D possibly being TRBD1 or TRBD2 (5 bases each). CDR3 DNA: TGCAGTGCTAGTACCGGGACCAACACCGGGGAGCTGTTTTTT. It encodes CSASTGTNTGELFF.